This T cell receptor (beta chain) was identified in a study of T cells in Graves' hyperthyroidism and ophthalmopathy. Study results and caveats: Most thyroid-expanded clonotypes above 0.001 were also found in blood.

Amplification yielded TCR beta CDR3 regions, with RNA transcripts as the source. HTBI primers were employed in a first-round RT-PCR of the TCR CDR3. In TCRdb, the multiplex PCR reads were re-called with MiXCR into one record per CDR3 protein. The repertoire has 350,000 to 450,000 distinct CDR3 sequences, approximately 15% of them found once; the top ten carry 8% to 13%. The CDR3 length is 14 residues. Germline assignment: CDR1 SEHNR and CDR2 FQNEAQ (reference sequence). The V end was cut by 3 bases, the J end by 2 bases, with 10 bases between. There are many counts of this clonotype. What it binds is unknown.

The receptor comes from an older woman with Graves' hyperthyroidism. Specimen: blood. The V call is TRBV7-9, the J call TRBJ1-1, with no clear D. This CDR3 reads CASSFRAPNTEAFF. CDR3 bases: TGTGCCAGCAGCTTTAGGGCCCCTAACACTGAAGCTTTCTTT.